The T cell receptor (beta chain) described here comes from a study of monozygotic twins with inflammatory bowel disease. Study-level results: Variability may have been added to patient repertoires by differing immunosuppressive treatments. Telling apart the different T cell subtypes was not possible.

TCRdb processed the 5' RACE reads again and assigns one entry to each CDR3 protein, with no DNA. The specimen's table records 200,000 to 250,000 distinct CDR3 sequences. As to this clonotype: No antigen is known for it.

This TCR was sampled from a human donor with ulcerative colitis or Crohn's disease, or a healthy co-twin of an affected twin (not recorded which). What was sequenced was blood.

This chain's CDR3 is CASSPEQTPQETQYF. This chain links TRBV18 with TRBJ2-5. The length of the CDR3 is 15 residues. Germline-derived CDR1 and CDR2 are KGHSH and LQKENI.